Sequencing of this TCR beta chain was carried out in a study of blood T cell repertoires in COVID-19. Per germline, CDR1 LNHNV and CDR2 YYDKDF (reference sequence). The CDR3 totals 13 residues. The V end lost 1 base, the J end lost 7 bases, and 11 bases lay between the germline ends. Here immunoSEQ multiplex PCR was the method, and the copy in TCRdb shows in-frame clones only, minus some. The sample lists over 85,000 clones, approximately 79% occurring once. This clone was observed a few times. The sample was peripheral blood. The chain is built from TRBV15 and TRBJ2-7; D perhaps matches TRBD1 (6 bases). This clonotype was obtained from a woman of 80 years or more with active or convalescent COVID-19. The CDR3 spells CATSRGGGAEQYF. The CDR3 region has the DNA TGTGCCACCAGCAGAGGAGGGGGTGCTGAGCAGTACTTC.